Detailed here is one T cell receptor beta chain. The data were obtained in a study of blood T cell repertoires in COVID-19. Study at large: Samples came from the United States, Italy and Spain, spanning acute and convalescent COVID-19.

Original processing methods: Estimation of nucleated cell counts relied on the amplification of reference gene primers. Clones were read by immunoSEQ multiplex PCR, and TCRdb kept only the in-frame ones, dropping some. That table is the source of V, J and clone size, and D and trimming were worked out from the DNA. The table includes roughly 250,000 clones, 80% to 90% detected once. The trim removed 3 bases at V and 5 bases at J, leaving 12 bases unmatched. Germline V gene lookup returns CDR1 SGHNT and CDR2 YYREEE (reference sequence). The CDR3 consists of 16 residues. Sequenced: peripheral blood. The sequence derives from a woman aged 50 to 60 with acute or convalescent COVID-19. V usage is TRBV5-4 and J usage is TRBJ1-1, with 8 bases identical to TRBD1. CDR3 nucleotides: TGTGCCAGCAGCTCCGCCCATCAGACAGGGGAAACTGAAGCTTTCTTT. This gives the protein CASSSAHQTGETEAFF.